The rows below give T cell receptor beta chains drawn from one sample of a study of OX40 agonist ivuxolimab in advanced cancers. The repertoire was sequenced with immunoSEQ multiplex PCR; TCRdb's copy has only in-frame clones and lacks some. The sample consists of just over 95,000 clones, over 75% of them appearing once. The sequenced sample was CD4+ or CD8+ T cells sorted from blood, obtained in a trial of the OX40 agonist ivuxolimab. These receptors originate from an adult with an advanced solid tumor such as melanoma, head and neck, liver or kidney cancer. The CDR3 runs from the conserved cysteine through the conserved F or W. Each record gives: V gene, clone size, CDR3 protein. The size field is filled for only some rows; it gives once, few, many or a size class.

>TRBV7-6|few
CASSLGEGQPQHF
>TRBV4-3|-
CASSQDPGHTNTGELFF
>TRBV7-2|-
CASSFGSASYEQYF
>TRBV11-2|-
CASSQQGYTGELFF
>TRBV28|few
CAARASPNYGYTF
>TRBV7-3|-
CASSLSGASGNTIYF
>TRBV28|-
CASSLGGFSYEQYF
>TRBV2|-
CASTRGSGRVVDTQYF
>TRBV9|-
CASSNNRGPLYDEQFF
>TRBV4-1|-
CASSQEDREGPTGELFF
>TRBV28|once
CASSLPAGTDTQYF
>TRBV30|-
CACPGEGPDTQYF
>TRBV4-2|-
CASSQERDRGVMNTEAFF
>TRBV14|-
CASSQERLGTVSYNEQFF
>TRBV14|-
CASSQFGSVNTGELFF
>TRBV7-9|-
CASSLEGQLEQYF
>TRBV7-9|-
CASSPSPGTSGRNEQYF
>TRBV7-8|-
CASSDRRRDPMWQYF
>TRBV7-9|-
CASSLVGGYEQYF
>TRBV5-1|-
CASRYGVGYEQYF
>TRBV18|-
CASSPTRTGGPYEQYF
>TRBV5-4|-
CASSPDGRTQYF
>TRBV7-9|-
CASSRGQATEGYGYTF
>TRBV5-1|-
CASSPRLSTDTQYF
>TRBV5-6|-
CASRFSGVTDTQYF
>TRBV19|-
CASSIGVPHENTEAFF
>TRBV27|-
CASSFPTGELFF
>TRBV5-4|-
CASSAEHGRAYTF
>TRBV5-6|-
CASSPWGSGGQTQYF
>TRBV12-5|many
CAPLGKVAYEQYF
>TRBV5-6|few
CASSLGWDQPQHF
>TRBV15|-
CATSRDLREDTQYF
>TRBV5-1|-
CASSLALGGGNNEQFF
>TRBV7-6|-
CASSLFGGGTGDVGEQYF
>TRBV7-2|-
CAGLTRGDYGYTF
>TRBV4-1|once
CASSHLQGGNYNEQFF
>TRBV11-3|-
CASSFPATDNVPDTQYF
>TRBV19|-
CASSIAGGDQETQYF
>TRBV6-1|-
CASSLAGSTDTQYF
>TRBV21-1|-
CASSQDRYSNTEAFF
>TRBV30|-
CAWSGGPGETQYF
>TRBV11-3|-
CASSLFGGPGELFF
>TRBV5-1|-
CASSLAASAQNIQYF
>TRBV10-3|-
CAISDGGLADDYEQYF
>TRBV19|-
CASSEGGAGELFF
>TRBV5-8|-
CASSLTMGAELFF
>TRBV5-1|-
CASSPPGPYEQYF
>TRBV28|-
CASSVPFGGNQPQHF
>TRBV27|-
CASSWERVGEQYF
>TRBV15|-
CATSGPPDTVANTGELFF
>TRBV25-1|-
CASSEGGGGYTF
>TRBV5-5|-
CASSRNPGTRSLGQYF
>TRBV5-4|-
CASSLPGDREQFF
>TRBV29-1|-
CTMGRGNEQFF
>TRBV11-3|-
CASSLGARLGTGELFF